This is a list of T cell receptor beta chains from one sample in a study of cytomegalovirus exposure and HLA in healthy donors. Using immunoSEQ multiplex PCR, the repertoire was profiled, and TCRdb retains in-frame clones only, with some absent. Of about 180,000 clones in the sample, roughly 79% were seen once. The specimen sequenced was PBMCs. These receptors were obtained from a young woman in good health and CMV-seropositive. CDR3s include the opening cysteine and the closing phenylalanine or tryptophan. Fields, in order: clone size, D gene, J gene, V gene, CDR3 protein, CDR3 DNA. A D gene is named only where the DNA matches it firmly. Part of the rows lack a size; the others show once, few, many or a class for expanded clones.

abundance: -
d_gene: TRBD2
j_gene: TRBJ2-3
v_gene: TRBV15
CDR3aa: CATSSPSGGAADTQYF
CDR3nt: TGTGCCACCAGCAGTCCTAGCGGGGGGGCCGCAGATACGCAGTATTTT

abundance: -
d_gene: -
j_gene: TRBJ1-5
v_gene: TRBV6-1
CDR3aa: CASSDGGRRDNQPQHF
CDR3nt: TGTGCCAGCAGTGACGGGGGAAGAAGGGACAATCAGCCCCAGCATTTT

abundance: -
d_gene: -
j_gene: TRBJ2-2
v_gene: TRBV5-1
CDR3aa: CASSLGTENTGELFF
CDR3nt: TGCGCCAGCAGCTTGGGGACAGAAAACACCGGGGAGCTGTTTTTT

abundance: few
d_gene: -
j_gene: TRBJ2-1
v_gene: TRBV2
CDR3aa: CASNVVDNEQFF
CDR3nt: TGTGCCAGCAATGTCGTTGACAATGAGCAGTTCTTC

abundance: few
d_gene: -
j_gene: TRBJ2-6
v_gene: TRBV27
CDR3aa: CASTGPHCSGANVLTF
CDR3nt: TGTGCCAGCACGGGTCCTCATTGCTCTGGGGCCAACGTCCTGACTTTC

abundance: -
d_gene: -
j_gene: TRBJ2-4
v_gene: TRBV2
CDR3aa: CASSDAGVSKNIQYF
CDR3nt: TGTGCCAGCAGTGACGCAGGGGTATCCAAAAACATTCAGTACTTC

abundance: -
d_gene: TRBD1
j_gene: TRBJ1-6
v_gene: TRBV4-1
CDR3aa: CASNVQGSNSPLHF
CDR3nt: TGCGCCAGCAACGTACAGGGGAGCAATTCACCCCTCCACTTT

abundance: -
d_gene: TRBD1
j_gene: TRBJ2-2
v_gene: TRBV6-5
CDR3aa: CASSRGQGWAGELFF
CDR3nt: TGTGCCAGCAGTCGGGGACAGGGGTGGGCCGGGGAGCTGTTTTTT

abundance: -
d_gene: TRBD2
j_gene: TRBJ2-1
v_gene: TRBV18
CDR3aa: CASSPSGLAGGLQFF
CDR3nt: TGTGCCAGCTCTCCTTCGGGACTAGCGGGGGGACTGCAGTTCTTC

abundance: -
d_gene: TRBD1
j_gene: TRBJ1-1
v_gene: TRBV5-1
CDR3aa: CASSPGQENTEAFF
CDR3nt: TGCGCCAGCAGCCCGGGACAGGAGAACACTGAAGCTTTCTTT

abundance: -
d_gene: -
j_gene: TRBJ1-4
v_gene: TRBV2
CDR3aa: CASRQDTNEKLFF
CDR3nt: TGTGCCAGCAGGCAGGATACTAATGAAAAACTGTTTTTT

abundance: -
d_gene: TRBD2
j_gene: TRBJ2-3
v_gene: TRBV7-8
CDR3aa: CASSRGTASGGGDTQYF
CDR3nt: TGTGCCAGCAGCAGGGGGACGGCTAGCGGGGGTGGGGATACGCAGTATTTT

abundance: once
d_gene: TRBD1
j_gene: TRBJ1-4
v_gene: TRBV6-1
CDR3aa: CASSVKRQGPNEKLFF
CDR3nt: TGTGCCAGCAGTGTGAAGCGACAGGGGCCTAATGAAAAACTGTTTTTT

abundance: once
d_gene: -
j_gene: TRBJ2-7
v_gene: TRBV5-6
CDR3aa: CASSGPSYEQYF
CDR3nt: TGTGCCAGCAGTGGGCCTTCCTACGAGCAGTACTTC

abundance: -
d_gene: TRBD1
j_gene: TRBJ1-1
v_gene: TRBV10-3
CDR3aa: CAISGQGNTEAFF
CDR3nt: TGTGCCATCAGTGGACAGGGGAACACTGAAGCTTTCTTT

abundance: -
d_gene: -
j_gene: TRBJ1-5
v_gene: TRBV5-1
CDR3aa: CASSLEGDNQPQHF
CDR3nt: TGCGCCAGCAGCTTGGAAGGGGACAATCAGCCCCAGCATTTT

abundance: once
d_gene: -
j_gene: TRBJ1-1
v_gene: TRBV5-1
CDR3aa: CASSPGGGGNTEAFF
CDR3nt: TGCGCCAGCAGCCCAGGAGGAGGAGGGAACACTGAAGCTTTCTTT

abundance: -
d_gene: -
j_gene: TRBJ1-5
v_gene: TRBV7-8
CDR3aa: CASSLLRTSNQPQHF
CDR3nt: TGTGCCAGCAGCTTATTGCGTACTAGCAATCAGCCCCAGCATTTT

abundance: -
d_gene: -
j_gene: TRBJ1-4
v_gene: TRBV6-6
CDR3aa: CASSYSDGNLRFF
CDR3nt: TGTGCCAGCAGTTACTCCGACGGGAACTTAAGGTTTTTT

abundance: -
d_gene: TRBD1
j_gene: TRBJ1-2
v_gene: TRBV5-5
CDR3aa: CASSLTAGTGNYGYTF
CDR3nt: TGTGCCAGCAGCTTAACCGCCGGGACAGGCAACTATGGCTACACCTTC

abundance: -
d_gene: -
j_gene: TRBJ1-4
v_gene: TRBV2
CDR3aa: CASSVPGGGPNEKLFF
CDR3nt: TGTGCCAGCAGTGTCCCCGGGGGGGGACCTAATGAAAAACTGTTTTTT

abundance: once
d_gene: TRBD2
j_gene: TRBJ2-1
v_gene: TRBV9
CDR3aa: CASSPSGGANEQFF
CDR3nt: TGTGCCAGCAGCCCTAGCGGGGGGGCCAATGAGCAGTTCTTC

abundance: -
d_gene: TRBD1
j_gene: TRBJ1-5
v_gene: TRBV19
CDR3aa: CASSLQGDQPQHF
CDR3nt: TGTGCCAGTAGTTTACAGGGGGATCAGCCCCAGCATTTT

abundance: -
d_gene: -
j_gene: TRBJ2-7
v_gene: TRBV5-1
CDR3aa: CASSPQESFLGRQWGHIYEQYF
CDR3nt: TGCGCCAGCAGCCCCCAGGAGTCCTTCCTAGGCCGACAGTGGGGGCATATCTACGAGCAGTACTTC

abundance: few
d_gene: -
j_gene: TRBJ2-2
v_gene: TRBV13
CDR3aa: CASSFSHTGELFF
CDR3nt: TGTGCCAGCAGCTTTAGTCACACCGGGGAGCTGTTTTTT

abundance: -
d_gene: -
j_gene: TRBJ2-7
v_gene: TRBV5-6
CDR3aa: CASSWSGVAYEQYF
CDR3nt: TGTGCCAGCAGCTGGTCAGGGGTAGCCTACGAGCAGTACTTC

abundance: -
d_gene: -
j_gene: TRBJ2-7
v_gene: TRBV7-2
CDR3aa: CASSEGAYEQYF
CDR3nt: TGTGCCAGCAGCGAGGGGGCCTACGAGCAGTACTTC

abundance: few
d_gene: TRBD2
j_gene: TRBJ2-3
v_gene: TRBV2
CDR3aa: CASSFTSGVDTQYF
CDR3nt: TGTGCCAGCAGTTTCACTAGCGGGGTTGATACGCAGTATTTT

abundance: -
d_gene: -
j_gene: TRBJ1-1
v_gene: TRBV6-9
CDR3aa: CASSTCCLQGKAFF
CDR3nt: TGTGCCAGCAGTACATGTTGCTTGCAGGGGAAAGCTTTCTTT

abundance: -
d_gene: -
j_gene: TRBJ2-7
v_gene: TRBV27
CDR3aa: CASRPTVTRIHEQYF
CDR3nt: TGTGCCAGCAGACCTACCGTCACCCGCATCCACGAGCAGTACTTC

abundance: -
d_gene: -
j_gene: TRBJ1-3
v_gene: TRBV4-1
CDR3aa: CASSQDGGAGSGNTIYF
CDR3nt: TGCGCCAGCAGCCAAGATGGGGGGGCTGGCTCTGGAAACACCATATATTTT

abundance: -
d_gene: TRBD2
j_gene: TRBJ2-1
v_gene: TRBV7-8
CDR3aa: CASSLSGVENEQFF
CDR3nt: TGTGCCAGCAGCTTAAGCGGGGTTGAAAATGAGCAGTTCTTC

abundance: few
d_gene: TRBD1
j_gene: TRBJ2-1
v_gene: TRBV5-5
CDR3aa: CASSLSRTGAYNEQFF
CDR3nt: TGTGCCAGCAGCTTGAGTAGGACAGGGGCCTACAATGAGCAGTTCTTC

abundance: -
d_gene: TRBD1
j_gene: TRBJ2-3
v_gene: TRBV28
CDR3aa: CASSEGTGRTDTQYF
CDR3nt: TGTGCCAGCAGTGAGGGGACAGGGCGGACAGATACGCAGTATTTT

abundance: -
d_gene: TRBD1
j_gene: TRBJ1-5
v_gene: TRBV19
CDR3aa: CASSVRDRGYQPQHF
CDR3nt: TGTGCCAGTAGTGTTCGGGACAGGGGTTATCAGCCCCAGCATTTT

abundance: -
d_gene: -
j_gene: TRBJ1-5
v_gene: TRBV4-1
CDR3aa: CASSQGGQEILRNQPQHF
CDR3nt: TGCGCCAGCAGCCAAGGGGGGCAGGAGATTCTCCGGAATCAGCCCCAGCATTTT

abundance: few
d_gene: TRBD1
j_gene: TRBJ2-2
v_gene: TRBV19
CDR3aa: CASSTGQGAGTGELFF
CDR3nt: TGTGCCAGTAGTACCGGACAGGGGGCAGGGACCGGGGAGCTGTTTTTT

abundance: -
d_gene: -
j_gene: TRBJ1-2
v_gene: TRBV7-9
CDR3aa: CASSLEFINYGYTF
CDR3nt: TGTGCCAGCAGCTTGGAGTTTATTAACTATGGCTACACCTTC

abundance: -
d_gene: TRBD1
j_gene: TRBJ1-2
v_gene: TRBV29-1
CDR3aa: CSVAQGVTTGYTF
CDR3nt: TGCAGCGTGGCACAGGGGGTGACCACTGGCTACACCTTC

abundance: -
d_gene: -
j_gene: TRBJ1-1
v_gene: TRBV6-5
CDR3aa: CATSPTDLMNTEAFF
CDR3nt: TGTGCCACCAGCCCGACAGACCTGATGAACACTGAAGCTTTCTTT

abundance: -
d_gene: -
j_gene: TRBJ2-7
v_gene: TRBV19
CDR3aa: CASSTRRQPIYEQYF
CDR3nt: TGTGCCAGTAGTACCCGTCGACAGCCGATTTACGAGCAGTACTTC

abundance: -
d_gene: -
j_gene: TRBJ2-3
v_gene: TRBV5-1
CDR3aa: CASSLETRDTQYF
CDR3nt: TGCGCCAGCAGCTTGGAGACTAGGGATACGCAGTATTTT